This record covers a single TCR beta chain. Its antigen is currently unknown. Between the trimmed V and J ends, which lost 4 bases and 3 bases, there was a span of 10 bases. Germline values: CDR1 SEHNR, CDR2 FQNEAQ (reference sequence). The CDR3 has 15 amino acids. 60 Vbeta and 13 Jbeta primers were used in PCR. Assay: immunoSEQ multiplex PCR; the TCRdb copy retains only in-frame clones and omits some. The sample shows tens of thousands of clones, about 80% of them seen only once. The sample originates from a study of cytomegalovirus exposure and HLA in healthy donors. General observations from the study: Certain sequence variants were highly shared and formed a cluster, and this cluster was likely a sequencing artifact. Investigators reported 164 TCR beta chains as tied to cytomegalovirus. A later analysis linked a missense variant in DCLRE1C to the trimming of TCR beta V and J genes. Indistinguishable V segments such as TRBV6-2 and TRBV6-3 were excluded.

The rearrangement joins TRBV7-9 to TRBJ1-6; D may be TRBD1 (5 bases). The sequence was collected from a female donor in good health and CMV-seronegative. Source material: PBMCs. CDR3 coding DNA: TGTGCCAGCAGCTCCAGGGTCGGCTATAATTCACCCCTCCACTTT. Translation gives CASSSRVGYNSPLHF.